The 14 T cell receptor beta chains below were found in one sample sequenced in a study of cytomegalovirus exposure and HLA in healthy donors. The primer mix had 60 Vbeta and 13 Jbeta primers. Here immunoSEQ multiplex PCR was the method, and the copy in TCRdb shows in-frame clones only, minus some. The data show around 150,000 clones, around 80% seen once. The sequencing input was PBMCs. These receptors were obtained from a man aged 25 to 40 in good health.

This sequence joins TRBV9 and TRBJ2-1; 7 nucleotides line up with TRBD2. Germline CDR1 reads SGDLS; CDR2 reads YYNGEE. The CDR3 runs 16 residues. V shed 0 bases and J 12 bases; nucleotides not matched to a gene: 15. Here the CDR3 reads CASSVDPAGKGRVQFF. In DNA, the CDR3 is TGTGCCAGCAGCGTAGACCCAGCGGGAAAAGGGAGAGTGCAGTTCTTC.

The rearrangement joins TRBV7-2 to TRBJ1-5, with D hard to call. This CDR3 contains 13 residues. Germline CDR1 is SGHTA and CDR2 is FQGNSA. V dropped 1 base and J dropped 4 bases, with 5 bases sitting between them. Written as DNA, the CDR3 is TGTGCCAGCAGCTTAGACAGAAATCAGCCCCAGCATTTT. The encoded protein is CASSLDRNQPQHF.

V usage is TRBV7-9 and J usage is TRBJ1-5; D possibly corresponds to TRBD1 (6 bases). CDR3 length: 14 amino acids. Trimming removed 5 bases at V and 2 bases at J, with 10 bases between. CDR1 and CDR2 (germline): SEHNR, FQNEAQ (reference sequence). In nucleotides, the CDR3 is TGTGCCAGCAGCCCACAGGGCGGCAATCAGCCCCAGCATTTT. This translates into CASSPQGGNQPQHF.

This clone occurred a few times. At one end the junction does not follow the germline gene, possibly because of a read error. The V call is TRBV30, the J call TRBJ2-7; a weak D match, TRBD1 (6 bases). Germline loops: CDR1 GTSNPN, CDR2 SVGIG (reference sequence). The CDR3 is 11 residues long. The CDR3 reads CAWGSQGPQAF. Here the CDR3 DNA reads TGTGCCTGGGGTTCGCAGGGGCCCCAGGCCTTC. The full variable domain, rest sourced from reference TRBV30 and TRBJ2-7, is SQTIHQWPATLVQPVGSPLSLECTVEGTSNPNLYWYRQAAGRGLQLLFYSVGIGQISSEVPQNLSASRPQDRQFILSSKKLLLSDSGFYLCAWGSQGPQAFGPGTRLTVT.

The rearrangement joins TRBV5-8 to TRBJ2-6; the D is unclear. In germline, CDR1 is SGHTS, CDR2 YDEGEE. This CDR3 is built from 15 residues. V was shortened by 0 bases and J by 4 bases, with 8 bases between the two germline ends. As DNA, the CDR3 is TGTGCCAGCAGCTTGGGCCCTCAGGGGGCCAACGTCCTGACTTTC. Amino acids: CASSLGPQGANVLTF.

For the CDR3, the DNA is TGTGCCAGCAGCTTGTCGGGAGGCGCCCTACGAGGGCAGTACTTC. Encoded protein: CASSLSGGALRGQYF. The rearrangement joins TRBV5-4 to TRBJ2-7; 7 bases fit TRBD2. Germline V gene lookup returns CDR1 SGHNT and CDR2 YYREEE (reference sequence). This CDR3 contains 15 residues. Trimming cost V 1 base and J 9 bases; bases outside gene matches: 13.

The genes are TRBV6-4 and TRBJ1-1; unclear D gene. V lost 7 bases and J lost 0, with 12 bases in between. Per the germline V gene, CDR1 is MRHNA and CDR2 is SNTAGT. This CDR3 contains 14 residues. CDR3 coding DNA: TGTGCCAGCAAAAAGGAGAGCGTGAACACTGAAGCTTTCTTT. Its translation is CASKKESVNTEAFF.

The rearrangement joins TRBV2 to TRBJ2-7, with 9 nucleotides matching TRBD1. CDR1 is SNHLY, CDR2 FYNNEI, per germline. With V trimmed by 10 bases and J by 6 bases, 10 bases remained unmatched. The CDR3 length is 13 residues. The CDR3 DNA reads as TGTGCCACCCGCCTGGGACAGGGTCCCGAGCAGTACTTC. Encoded protein: CATRLGQGPEQYF.

This chain joins TRBV25-1 and TRBJ1-4, with TRBD1 identical over 11 bases. Germline V lookup: CDR1 MGHDK, CDR2 SYGVNS. With V trimmed by 6 bases and J by 2 bases, 11 bases remained unmatched. CDR3 length: 18 amino acids. CDR3: CASSDPRDRGKTNEKLFF. CDR3 DNA: TGTGCCAGCAGCGACCCCCGGGACAGGGGGAAGACTAATGAAAAACTGTTTTTT.

This clone was seen a few times. This chain uses TRBV7-9 with TRBJ2-3, with D maybe TRBD1 (5 bases). There are 18 residues in the CDR3. The germline V gene has CDR1 SEHNR and CDR2 FQNEAQ (reference sequence). The germline V and J ends were trimmed by 0 bases and 1 base, with 17 bases remaining between them. CDR3 residues: CASSLAERQPPGTDTQYF. The CDR3 coding sequence is TGTGCCAGCAGCTTAGCAGAGCGACAGCCACCGGGCACAGATACGCAGTATTTT.

This clone was observed once. The V and J genes are TRBV20-1 and TRBJ2-5; D is unclear. Trimming removed 3 bases from V and 4 bases from J, with 3 bases in between. Per germline, CDR1 DFQATT and CDR2 SNEGSKA (reference sequence). The CDR3 is made up of 10 amino acids. The CDR3 DNA is TGCAGTGCTAGGCGAGAGACCCAGTACTTC. It is translated as CSARRETQYF.

The gene calls are TRBV7-3 and TRBJ2-1, with a possible D match to TRBD2 (6 bases). V lost 5 bases, J lost 7 bases, and 18 bases lay in between. This CDR3 spans 15 amino acids. CDR1 and CDR2 from the germline V gene are SGHTA and FQGTGA. CDR3 nucleotides: TGTGCCAGCAGCCCAGAGGACGGGGGTGATAATGAGCAGTTCTTC. It yields the protein CASSPEDGGDNEQFF.

This clone appeared once. The chain couples TRBV27 to TRBJ2-7, with D possibly being TRBD1 (6 bases). The V end lost 6 bases, the J end lost 3 bases, and 12 bases lay between the germline ends. CDR1 is MNHEY and CDR2 is SMNVEV in the germline V gene (reference sequence). The CDR3 is 13 amino acids. CDR3 DNA sequence: TGTGCCAGCAGCCCCGGACAGTTCTACGAGCAGTACTTC. This encodes CASSPGQFYEQYF.

The chain combines TRBV10-3 with TRBJ1-5, with TRBD1 matching over 7 bases. The V gene's germline CDR1 is ENHRY and CDR2 SYGVKD. V lost 2 bases and J lost 4; bases outside the gene matches: 5. CDR3 length: 15 residues. The CDR3 nucleotides are TGTGCCATCAGTGAGGACAGGGTCGGTAATCAGCCCCAGCATTTT. The encoded protein is CAISEDRVGNQPQHF.